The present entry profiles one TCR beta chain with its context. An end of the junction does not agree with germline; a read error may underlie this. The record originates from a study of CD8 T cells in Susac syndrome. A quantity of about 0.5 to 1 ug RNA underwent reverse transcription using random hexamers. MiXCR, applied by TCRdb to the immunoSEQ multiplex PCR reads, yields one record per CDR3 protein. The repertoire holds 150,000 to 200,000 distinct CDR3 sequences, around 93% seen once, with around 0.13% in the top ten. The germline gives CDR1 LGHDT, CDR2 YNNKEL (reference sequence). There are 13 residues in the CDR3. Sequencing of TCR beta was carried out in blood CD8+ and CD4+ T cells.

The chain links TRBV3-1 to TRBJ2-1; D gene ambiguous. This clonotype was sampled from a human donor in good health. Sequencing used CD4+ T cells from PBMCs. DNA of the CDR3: TGTGCCAGCAGCCAAGATAGACACAATGAGCAGATCTTC. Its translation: CASSQDRHNEQIF.